This T cell receptor (beta chain) was observed in a study of OX40 agonist ivuxolimab in advanced cancers. Study context: Melanoma, hepatocellular carcinoma, head and neck or renal cell cancer occurred in dose-escalation patients.

Exclusion applied to patients with autoimmune disease history or systemic immunosuppression. Data came from immunoSEQ multiplex PCR; TCRdb stores just in-frame clones and leaves some out. The sample has tens of thousands of clones; roughly nine tenths are singletons. This clone was counted once. The V gene's germline CDR1 is WNHNN and CDR2 SYGVQD (reference sequence). The CDR3 loop spans 14 amino acids. Trimming stripped 5 bases from V and 4 bases from J, with 14 bases between. The sample consisted of CD4+ or CD8+ T cells sorted from blood, taken in a trial of the OX40 agonist ivuxolimab. This TCR was recovered from an adult with an advanced solid tumor such as melanoma, head and neck, liver or kidney cancer. The chain employs TRBV10-1 and TRBJ1-1; D gene uncertain. The CDR3 nucleotides are TGCGCCAGCAGTACACACGAATTGGGCACTGAAGCTTTCTTT. Its translation is CASSTHELGTEAFF.